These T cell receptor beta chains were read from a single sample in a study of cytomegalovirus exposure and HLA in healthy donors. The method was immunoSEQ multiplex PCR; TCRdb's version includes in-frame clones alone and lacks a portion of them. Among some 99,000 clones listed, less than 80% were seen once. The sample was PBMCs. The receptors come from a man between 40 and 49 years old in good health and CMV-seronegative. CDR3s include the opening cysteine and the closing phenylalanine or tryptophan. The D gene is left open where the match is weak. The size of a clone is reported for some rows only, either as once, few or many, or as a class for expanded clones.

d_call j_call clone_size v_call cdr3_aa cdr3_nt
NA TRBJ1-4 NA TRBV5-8 CASSLFSSNEKLFF TGTGCCAGCAGCTTATTTTCCTCTAATGAAAAACTGTTTTTT
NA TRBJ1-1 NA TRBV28 CASSLTERNTEAFF TGTGCCAGCAGTTTAACCGAGAGAAACACTGAAGCTTTCTTT
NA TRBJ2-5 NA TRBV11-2 CASSLGPSPETQYF TGTGCCAGCAGCTTAGGTCCTTCCCCAGAGACCCAGTACTTC
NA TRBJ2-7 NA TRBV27 CASSTTSSPGEQYF TGTGCCAGCAGTACCACCAGTTCTCCTGGCGAGCAGTACTTC
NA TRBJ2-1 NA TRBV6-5 CASGISPASYNEQFF TGTGCCAGCGGCATTAGCCCAGCCTCCTACAATGAGCAGTTCTTC
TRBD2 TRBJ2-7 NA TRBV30 CAWGRLAEESEQYF TGTGCCTGGGGACGTCTAGCGGAAGAGTCCGAGCAGTACTTC
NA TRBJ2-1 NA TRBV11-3 CASSSRGIREQFF TGTGCCAGCAGCTCCAGGGGAATACGAGAGCAGTTCTTC
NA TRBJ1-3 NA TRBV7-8 CASTPPAGNTIYF TGTGCCAGCACCCCGCCAGCTGGAAACACCATATATTTT
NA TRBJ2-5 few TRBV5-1 CASSPNPPKETQYF TGCGCCAGCAGCCCTAATCCCCCCAAAGAGACCCAGTACTTC
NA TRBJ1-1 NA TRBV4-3 CASSRGDTEAFF TGCGCCAGCAGCCGCGGTGACACTGAAGCTTTCTTT
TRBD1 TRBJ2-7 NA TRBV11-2 CASSYLTGGYEQYF TGTGCCAGCAGCTACCTGACAGGGGGATACGAGCAGTACTTC
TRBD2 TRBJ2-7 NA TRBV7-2 CASSVSGTNYEQYF TGTGCCAGCAGCGTCTCCGGGACTAACTACGAGCAGTACTTC
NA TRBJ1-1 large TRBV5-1 CASSLLATNTEAFF TGCGCCAGCAGCTTGTTAGCGACGAACACTGAAGCTTTCTTT
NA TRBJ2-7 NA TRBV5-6 CASSLTGEQYF TGTGCCAGCAGCCTGACGGGCGAGCAGTACTTC
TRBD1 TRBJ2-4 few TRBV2 CASSDSGGAKNIQYF TGTGCCAGCAGCGACTCAGGGGGCGCCAAAAACATTCAGTACTTC
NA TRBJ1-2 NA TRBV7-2 CASSLQGSSHGYTF TGTGCCAGCAGCTTACAGGGAAGTTCGCATGGCTACACCTTC
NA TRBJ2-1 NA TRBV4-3 CASSQDLEHEQFF TGCGCCAGCAGCCAAGATCTTGAGCATGAGCAGTTCTTC
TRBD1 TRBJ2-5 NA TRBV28 CASSLTGTEGETQYF TGTGCCAGCAGTTTAACCGGGACAGAGGGAGAGACCCAGTACTTC
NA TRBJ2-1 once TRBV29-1 CSLVPWQSAGRNEQFF TGCAGCTTGGTCCCTTGGCAGAGCGCAGGGAGGAATGAGCAGTTCTTC
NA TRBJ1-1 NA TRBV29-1 CSVPAQSRTFF TGCAGCGTTCCAGCGCAGAGTCGTACTTTCTTT
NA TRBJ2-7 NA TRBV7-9 CASSSRDSPRYEQYF TGTGCCAGCAGCTCCCGGGACTCGCCGCGCTACGAGCAGTACTTC
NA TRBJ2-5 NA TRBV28 CASSFVQEQYF TGTGCCAGCAGTTTTGTACAGGAGCAGTACTTC
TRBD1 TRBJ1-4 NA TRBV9 CASSVPGGPREKLFF TGTGCCAGCAGCGTACCAGGGGGCCCTCGTGAAAAACTGTTTTTT